This T cell receptor beta chain appears in the sequencing data of a study of Ad26.COV2.S vaccination and SARS-CoV-2 variants. Study-level information: Sample donor was a member of the COV1001 Ad26.COV2.S trial arm. Donor got 5x10^10 or 1x10^11 viral particles of Ad26.COV2.S.

Here immunoSEQ multiplex PCR was the method, and the copy in TCRdb shows in-frame clones only, minus some. The profile covers some 340,000 clones, with around 84% appearing a single time and approximately 2% taken by the ten largest. Treatment specified: roughly 20 received Ad26.COV2.S at low or high dose, single or two shots; 5 received placebo; per-sample allocation not given. Repertoires come from day 63 after the first vaccine or placebo injection. As for this clone: Its cognate antigen is unknown.

Study-level results: An underestimation of total T cell responses may have resulted from the TCR breadth and depth analyses. Reported findings describe substantial breadth in spike-specific CD8+ and CD4+ T cell responses following vaccination.

This CDR3 has 16 amino acids. The germline gives CDR1 SGHTA, CDR2 FQGNSA. The trim removed 1 base at V and 5 bases at J, leaving 5 bases unmatched. Source: peripheral blood, taken in a trial of Ad26.COV2.S vaccine versus placebo. The chain has TRBV7-2 and TRBJ2-5, with 12 bases matching TRBD2. This TCR was recovered from a person aged 18 to 59 who received the Ad26.COV2.S COVID-19 vaccine or a placebo. The CDR3 DNA is TGTGCCAGCAGCTTAGTTGGTACTAGCGGGGGGGAGACCCAGTACTTC. Encoded protein: CASSLVGTSGGETQYF.